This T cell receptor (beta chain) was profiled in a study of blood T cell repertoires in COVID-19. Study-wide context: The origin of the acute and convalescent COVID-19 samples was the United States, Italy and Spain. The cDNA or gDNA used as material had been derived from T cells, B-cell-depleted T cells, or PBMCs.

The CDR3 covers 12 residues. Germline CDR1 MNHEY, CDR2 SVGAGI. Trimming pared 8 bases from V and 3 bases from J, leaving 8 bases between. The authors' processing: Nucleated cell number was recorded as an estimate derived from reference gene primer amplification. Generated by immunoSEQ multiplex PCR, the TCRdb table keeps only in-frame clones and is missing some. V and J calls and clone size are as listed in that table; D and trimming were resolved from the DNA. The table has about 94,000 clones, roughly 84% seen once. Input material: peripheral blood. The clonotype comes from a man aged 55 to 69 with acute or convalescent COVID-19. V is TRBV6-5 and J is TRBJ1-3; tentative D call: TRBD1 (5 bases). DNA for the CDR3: TGTGCCAGCGGGGGGAATGGAAACACCATATATTTT. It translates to CASGGNGNTIYF.